These 10 T cell receptor beta chains were sequenced from one sample in a study of cytomegalovirus exposure and HLA in healthy donors. With 60 Vbeta and 13 Jbeta primers, the PCR was carried out. Assay used: immunoSEQ multiplex PCR; TCRdb lists only in-frame clones, some missing. The sample lists around 100,000 clones, roughly four fifths occurring once. The sequenced sample was PBMCs. All receptors derive from a female donor in good health and CMV-seropositive.

This clone occurred a few times. V gene TRBV7-9 combines with J gene TRBJ2-5; D remains unclear. The CDR3 spans 11 residues. V was shortened by 2 bases and J by 5 bases, with 3 bases between the two germline ends. CDR1 and CDR2 (germline): SEHNR, FQNEAQ (reference sequence). The CDR3 loop reads CASSLSETQYF. DNA of the CDR3: TGTGCCAGCAGCTTATCGGAGACCCAGTACTTC.

This clone has only one observation. This chain joins TRBV4-1 and TRBJ2-7; TRBD2 aligns across 7 bases. Germline CDR1 is MGHRA and CDR2 is YSYEKL. The CDR3 consists of 14 residues. V shed 1 base, J shed 4 bases, and the junction held 4 bases outside the gene matches. The DNA for the CDR3 is TGCGCCAGCAGCCAAGTGTCTAGCGGATACGAGCAGTACTTC. As protein: CASSQVSSGYEQYF.

The chain has TRBV28 and TRBJ2-3; D uncertain. V lost 2 bases and J lost 0, with 9 bases in between. Germline lookup yields CDR1 MDHEN and CDR2 SYDVKM. The CDR3 runs 15 residues. CDR3 sequence: CASSLVARSTDTQYF. CDR3 DNA: TGTGCCAGCAGTTTAGTGGCCAGAAGCACAGATACGCAGTATTTT.

The gene calls are TRBV2 and TRBJ1-3; 8 bases align to TRBD1. The CDR3 sequence is 15 residues long. CDR1 is SNHLY, CDR2 FYNNEI, per germline. The V segment lost 3 bases and the J segment 2 bases; nucleotides outside the gene matches: 3. Written as DNA, the CDR3 is TGTGCCAGCAGTGATGACAGGGGACCTGGAAACACCATATATTTT. This translates into CASSDDRGPGNTIYF.

V gene TRBV7-9 combines with J gene TRBJ2-7, with no clear D. V lost 5 bases and J lost 3, with 8 bases in between. Germline loops: CDR1 SEHNR, CDR2 FQNEAQ (reference sequence). This CDR3 has 12 amino acids. CDR3 nucleotides: TGTGCCAGCAGCCCGGGTCTCTACGAGCAGTACTTC. It codes for CASSPGLYEQYF.

The gene calls are TRBV28 and TRBJ1-2; TRBD1 agrees at 8 bases. Germline V gives CDR1 MDHEN, CDR2 SYDVKM. V was pared by 3 bases and J by 5 bases, with 5 bases of the junction left unmatched. This CDR3 has 14 amino acids. CDR3 in amino acids: CASSFGRGLYGYTF. CDR3 DNA: TGTGCCAGCAGTTTTGGCAGGGGGCTATATGGCTACACCTTC.

The chain is built from TRBV5-1 and TRBJ2-1, with 11 bases aligning to TRBD2. J gave up 5 bases and V 1 base, and 5 bases lay outside the gene matches. This CDR3 is 16 amino acids long. Germline V gives CDR1 SGHRS, CDR2 YFSETQ. The chain's CDR3 is CASSLNSGRVNNEQFF. In DNA, the CDR3 is TGCGCCAGCAGCTTGAATAGCGGGAGGGTCAACAATGAGCAGTTCTTC.

V gene TRBV7-3 combines with J gene TRBJ2-1; 7 bases fit TRBD1. The ends lost 0 bases at V and 0 bases at J; junction bases unmatched: 11. The germline CDR1 and CDR2 sequences are SGHTA and FQGTGA. The CDR3 has 19 amino acids. DNA of the CDR3: TGTGCCAGCAGCTTAACGGGAGCGAGGGGGCCTGCCTCCTACAATGAGCAGTTCTTC. This sequence encodes CASSLTGARGPASYNEQFF.

The rearrangement joins TRBV7-2 to TRBJ1-3; 10 positions agree with TRBD1. Germline V lookup: CDR1 SGHTA, CDR2 FQGNSA. After removal of 3 bases from V and 2 bases from J, the junction contained 1 base not matched to a gene. The CDR3 has 15 amino acids. In DNA, the CDR3 is TGTGCCAGCAGCTTGACAGGGGGCGCTGGAAACACCATATATTTT. It is translated as CASSLTGGAGNTIYF.

This clone was seen a handful of times. This sequence joins TRBV11-1 and TRBJ2-7; D is possibly TRBD2 (6 bases). This CDR3 has 15 amino acids. Deletions cut 2 bases from V and 6 bases from J, with 17 bases between. The germline gives CDR1 SGHAT, CDR2 FQDESV (reference sequence). CDR3 coding DNA: TGTGCCAGCAGCTTAATTAGCGGAGGAGAAGGCGAGCAGTACTTC. This translates into CASSLISGGEGEQYF. Full variable domain (rest looked up from reference TRBV11-1 and TRBJ2-7): EAEVAQSPRYKITEKSQAVAFWCDPISGHATLYWYRQILGQGPELLVQFQDESVVDDSQLPKDRFSAERLKGVDSTLKIQPAELGDSAMYLCASSLISGGEGEQYFGPGTRLTVT.